The 21 T cell receptor beta chains in this list originate from one sample, sequenced in a study of blood T cell repertoires in COVID-19. Data came from immunoSEQ multiplex PCR; TCRdb stores just in-frame clones and leaves some out. The sample contains 130,000 to 150,000 clones, over 70% of which appear only once. Sequenced sample: peripheral blood. The receptors here all came from a woman aged 45-59 years with acute or convalescent COVID-19.

This clone was seen many times. V gene TRBV7-9 combines with J gene TRBJ1-4; unclear D gene. Germline V gene lookup returns CDR1 SEHNR and CDR2 FQNEAQ (reference sequence). CDR3 size: 15 residues. The ends were cut back, 3 bases at V and 8 bases at J, with 16 bases in the middle. The CDR3 bases are TGTGCCAGCAGCTTCCTCGTCCCTCCAGAAGAAAAACTGTTTTTT. Its protein is CASSFLVPPEEKLFF.

The J gene is TRBJ1-1, the V gene TRBV11-2; 8 bases fit TRBD1. Germline values: CDR1 SGHAT, CDR2 FQNNGV. The CDR3 is 14 amino acids. V dropped 3 bases and J dropped 1; count of bases not matched to a gene: 1. This chain's CDR3 is CASSFDRGNTEAFF. The CDR3, as DNA: TGTGCCAGCAGCTTTGACAGGGGGAACACTGAAGCTTTCTTT. The complete variable domain, with remaining parts taken from reference TRBV11-2 and TRBJ1-1, reads EAGVAQSPRYKIIEKRQSVAFWCNPISGHATLYWYQQILGQGPKLLIQFQNNGVVDDSQLPKDRFSAERLKGVDSTLKIQPAKLEDSAVYLCASSFDRGNTEAFFGQGTRLTVV.

The chain carries TRBV9 and TRBJ1-5; maybe TRBD1 (6 bases). There are 15 residues in the CDR3. V lost 3 bases and J lost 2, with 12 bases in between. Germline-derived CDR1 and CDR2 are SGDLS and YYNGEE. The CDR3 is CASSGSPGGNQPQHF. The CDR3 DNA reads as TGTGCCAGCAGCGGTTCACCAGGGGGCAATCAGCCCCAGCATTTT.

The V and J genes are TRBV10-3 and TRBJ1-3, with D uncertain. This CDR3 is built from 12 residues. Trimming removed 3 bases at V and 4 bases at J, with 4 bases between. Germline CDR1 and CDR2: ENHRY and SYGVKD. Written as DNA, the CDR3 is TGTGCCATCAGTGAACAGGGAAACACCATATATTTT. Translated: CAISEQGNTIYF.

The rearrangement uses TRBV30 and TRBJ1-5; tentatively, D is TRBD1 (5 bases). There are 13 residues in the CDR3. Trimming took 3 bases from V and 3 from J, leaving 9 bases between them. Germline V gene lookup returns CDR1 GTSNPN and CDR2 SVGIG (reference sequence). The CDR3 nucleotides are TGTGCCTGGAGCAAACAGGACAATCAGCCCCAGCATTTT. This sequence encodes CAWSKQDNQPQHF.

The rearrangement links TRBV6-5 to TRBJ2-1; TRBD2 matches at 8 bases. Germline V gene sequence: CDR1 MNHEY, CDR2 SVGAGI. J lost 6 bases, V lost 4 bases, and 2 bases had no gene match. CDR3 length: 13 residues. CDR3 DNA: TGTGCCAGCAGTTGGCGGGAGGCCAATGAGCAGTTCTTC. Translating it yields CASSWREANEQFF.

The rearrangement uses TRBV7-9 and TRBJ2-1, with D perhaps TRBD1 (6 bases). Germline CDR1 and CDR2: SEHNR and FQNEAQ (reference sequence). The CDR3 is made up of 14 amino acids. Trimming cost V 7 bases and J 2 bases, with 12 bases left between them. CDR3 amino acids: CASNRQETYNEQFF. DNA of the CDR3: TGTGCCAGCAACAGACAGGAGACCTACAATGAGCAGTTCTTC.

The rearrangement links TRBV5-1 to TRBJ2-3; no clear D. V was clipped by 0 bases and J by 8 bases, with 16 bases between them. The CDR3 has 15 residues. Germline CDR1 SGHRS, CDR2 YFSETQ. The CDR3 DNA reads TGCGCCAGCAGCTTGGAAGGATTCGCGGAGCGTACGCAGTATTTT. This sequence encodes CASSLEGFAERTQYF.

The genes are TRBV7-3 and TRBJ1-2, with TRBD1 matching over 11 bases. The CDR3 has 13 amino acids. The ends lost 5 bases at V and 9 bases at J; junction bases unmatched: 5. Germline assignment: CDR1 SGHTA and CDR2 FQGTGA. In nucleotides, the CDR3 is TGTGCCAGCAGCCCCGGGACAGGGGGTAGCTACACCTTC. This encodes CASSPGTGGSYTF.

The CDR3, as DNA: TGTGCCAGCAGCTTCTTACGGGACTCCTACAATGAGCAGTTCTTC. Its protein product is CASSFLRDSYNEQFF. V and J are TRBV7-3 and TRBJ2-1; tentatively, D is TRBD2 (5 bases). V gave up 3 bases and J gave up 0 bases, with 9 bases separating them. Germline CDR1 reads SGHTA; CDR2 reads FQGTGA. The CDR3 runs 15 residues. Supplemented by reference TRBV7-3 and TRBJ2-1, the full variable domain reads GAGVSQTPSNKVTEKGKYVELRCDPISGHTALYWYRQSLGQGPEFLIYFQGTGAADDSGLPNDRFFAVRPEGSVSTLKIQRTERGDSAVYLCASSFLRDSYNEQFFGPGTRLTVL.

The CDR3 DNA follows: TGCGCCAGCAGTCAATCGGGGCACAGTAGCAATCAGCCCCAGCATTTT. Its translation is CASSQSGHSSNQPQHF. J is TRBJ1-5 and V is TRBV23-1; perhaps TRBD1 as D (5 bases). TRBV23-1 is an open reading frame, and its role is uncertain. The CDR3 runs 16 residues. V was trimmed by 0 bases and J by 0 bases, leaving 9 bases between them.

The chain is built from TRBV19 and TRBJ1-2; tentative D call: TRBD1 (6 bases). V gave up 0 bases and J gave up 6 bases, with 17 bases separating them. CDR1 LNHDA and CDR2 SQIVND come from the germline V gene (reference sequence). The CDR3 contains 16 residues. The CDR3 here is CASSIDLWQGLNGYTF. The CDR3 nucleotides read TGTGCCAGTAGTATAGATCTTTGGCAGGGGCTTAATGGCTACACCTTC.

This chain connects TRBV5-4 to TRBJ2-7; the match to TRBD1 covers 10 bases. The CDR3 is made up of 16 amino acids. J was trimmed by 5 bases and V by 4 bases; bases with no gene match: 12. Germline CDR1 and CDR2: SGHNT and YYREEE (reference sequence). In nucleotides, the CDR3 is TGTGCCAGCAGCCCAACGCGGGACAGGGGCACCGACGAGCAGTACTTC. Translating it yields CASSPTRDRGTDEQYF.

The V call is TRBV10-1, the J call TRBJ1-1; 7 nucleotides line up with TRBD1. The CDR3 is made up of 14 amino acids. Germline CDR1 and CDR2: WNHNN and SYGVQD (reference sequence). The ends lost 3 bases at V and 6 bases at J; junction bases unmatched: 7. The CDR3, as DNA: TGCGCCAGCAGTGAAGGGGGCCCTAGGGCTGAAGCTTTCTTT. It codes for CASSEGGPRAEAFF.

This clone showed up just once. The chain employs TRBV19 and TRBJ1-1, with 7 bases identical to TRBD1. Losses at the gene ends were 2 bases for V and 1 base for J; bases not matched to a gene: 4. This CDR3 contains 15 residues. Per germline, CDR1 LNHDA and CDR2 SQIVND (reference sequence). The CDR3 DNA follows: TGTGCCAGTAGTATAAGGACAGGACGGAACACTGAAGCTTTCTTT. It codes for CASSIRTGRNTEAFF. The full variable domain, completed using reference TRBV19 and TRBJ1-1, is DGGITQSPKYLFRKEGQNVTLSCEQNLNHDAMYWYRQDPGQGLRLIYYSQIVNDFQKGDIAEGYSVSREKKESFPLTVTSAQKNPTAFYLCASSIRTGRNTEAFFGQGTRLTVV.

Remarks on this clone: Mismatch with germline at one junction end may stem from a read error. The CDR3 bases are TGTGCTAGCAGCCAACTCGGGAACCAAGAGACCCAGTACTTC. As protein: CASSQLGNQETQYF. V and J are TRBV7-7 and TRBJ2-5, with D perhaps TRBD2 (5 bases). The CDR3 spans 14 residues. CDR1 and CDR2 (germline): SSHAT, FNYEAQ (reference sequence).

The V gene is TRBV5-6, the J gene TRBJ1-6; D gene ambiguous. The CDR3 spans 15 residues. Germline V gene sequence: CDR1 SGHDT, CDR2 YYEEEE. V lost 0 bases and J lost 7, with 11 bases in between. The CDR3 spells CASSLGGSGNSPLHF. The CDR3 nucleotides read TGTGCCAGCAGCTTGGGAGGGAGTGGAAATTCACCCCTCCACTTT.

This clone has only a few counts. J is TRBJ2-7 and V is TRBV27, with D unresolved. The V and J ends lost 6 bases and 0 bases respectively, with 15 bases between them. The length of the CDR3 is 15 residues. Germline V CDR1 and CDR2: MNHEY, SMNVEV (reference sequence). The CDR3 is CASSPSSLSSYEQYF. The CDR3 bases are TGTGCCAGCAGCCCCTCATCCCTGAGCTCCTACGAGCAGTACTTC.

The CDR3 DNA is TGTGCCAGCAGCGGGGGGACCTACTCTGGGGCCAACGTCCTGACTTTC. Translating it yields CASSGGTYSGANVLTF. The rearrangement uses TRBV13 and TRBJ2-6; D may be TRBD2 (6 bases). CDR3 length equals 16 residues. The germline V gene has CDR1 PRHDT and CDR2 FYEKMQ (reference sequence). V shed 5 bases and J shed 0 bases, with 11 bases lying between them.

The gene calls are TRBV30 and TRBJ1-5; the D gene is possibly TRBD1 (6 bases). This CDR3 is built from 14 residues. Germline V gene lookup returns CDR1 GTSNPN and CDR2 SVGIG (reference sequence). V was pared by 5 bases and J by 3 bases, with 14 bases between. CDR3 sequence reads: CAWRPGHTNQPQHF. CDR3 sequence (DNA): TGTGCCTGGCGCCCGGGACACACCAATCAGCCCCAGCATTTT.

A few counts support this clone. CDR3 region: CASRVQDSLPRGNQPQHF. The CDR3 DNA reads TGCGCCAGCAGGGTCCAGGACAGTCTCCCGCGGGGCAATCAGCCCCAGCATTTT. The chain carries TRBV5-1 and TRBJ1-5; TRBD1 might be the D (6 bases). The CDR3 contains 18 residues. V was clipped by 5 bases and J by 2 bases, with 23 bases between them. Germline V gene data show CDR1 as SGHRS and CDR2 as YFSETQ.